These 21 T cell receptor beta chains originate from one sample sequenced in a study of control samples from healthy donors and cancer patients. Repertoires were generated with immunoSEQ multiplex PCR, while TCRdb's copy carries only in-frame clones and drops some. The repertoire has 90,000 or so clones, 70% to 85% of them found once; the top ten carry over 30%. Sequencing used PBMCs. These receptors were taken from an older man with lung cancer.

The genes are TRBV9 and TRBJ1-1; no reliable D call. CDR1 SGDLS and CDR2 YYNGEE come from the germline V gene. CDR3 length: 14 residues. Deletions cut 0 bases from V and 4 bases from J, with 10 bases between. The CDR3 protein is CASSVGGLGTEAFF. The CDR3 bases are TGTGCCAGCAGCGTAGGCGGCCTGGGCACTGAAGCTTTCTTT.

This rearrangement joins TRBV24-1 to TRBJ2-1; 10 positions agree with TRBD2. This CDR3 has 16 residues. Germline V gives CDR1 KGHDR, CDR2 SFDVKD. J was trimmed by 0 bases and V by 4 bases; bases with no gene match: 2. CDR3 sequence: CATSDWTSGSYNEQFF. The CDR3 region has the DNA TGTGCCACCAGTGACTGGACTAGCGGCTCCTACAATGAGCAGTTCTTC.

V usage is TRBV27 and J usage is TRBJ2-7; D call uncertain. CDR3 length equals 14 residues. Trimming removed 6 bases from V and 3 bases from J, with 15 bases in between. Per the germline V gene, CDR1 is MNHEY and CDR2 is SMNVEV (reference sequence). CDR3 region: CASSQRYSYYEQYF. DNA of the CDR3: TGTGCCAGCAGCCAAAGGTACAGTTACTACGAGCAGTACTTC.

The V and J genes are TRBV18 and TRBJ1-1, with D tentatively TRBD1 (5 bases). Germline values: CDR1 KGHSH, CDR2 LQKENI. The CDR3 has 13 residues. V was trimmed by 5 bases and J by 2 bases, leaving 9 bases between them. CDR3 sequence: CASSDDRNTEAFF. The CDR3 bases are TGTGCCAGCTCAGATGACAGAAACACTGAAGCTTTCTTT.

The count of this clone is one. This chain uses TRBV3-1 (or the pseudogene TRBV3-2) with TRBJ1-5, with D unresolved. The CDR3 loop spans 13 amino acids. Trimming took 2 bases from V and 5 from J, leaving 7 bases between them. Germline V gives CDR1 LGHDT, CDR2 YNNKEL (reference sequence). CDR3 amino acids: CASSQWPDQPQHF. The CDR3 DNA reads TGTGCCAGCAGCCAATGGCCCGATCAGCCCCAGCATTTT.

This clone has just a few counts. V gene TRBV6-5 combines with J gene TRBJ2-1, with D tentatively TRBD2 (5 bases). V dropped 0 bases and J dropped 8 bases, with 14 bases sitting between them. Germline CDR1 MNHEY, CDR2 SVGAGI. This CDR3 is built from 15 residues. The CDR3 loop is CASSYSLFSGYEQFF. CDR3 in DNA: TGTGCCAGCAGTTACTCATTGTTCTCGGGGTATGAGCAGTTCTTC.

This clone has a single count. J is TRBJ2-7 and V is TRBV7-9; TRBD1 agrees at 8 bases. The CDR3 length is 14 residues. The trim removed 1 base at V and 3 bases at J, leaving 2 bases unmatched. Germline V CDR1 and CDR2: SEHNR, FQNEAQ (reference sequence). In nucleotides, the CDR3 is TGTGCCAGCAGCTTAGGGGACAGGAGCTACGAGCAGTACTTC. Translating it yields CASSLGDRSYEQYF.

A word on this clone: Sequence at one end of the junction differs from germline and may be a read error. The CDR3 reads CASSLGLTETQYF. CDR3 DNA: TGTGCTAGCAGTTTGGGACTAACAGAGACCCAGTACTTC. The chain employs TRBV7-7 and TRBJ2-5; 7 bases match TRBD2. CDR1 and CDR2 (germline): SSHAT, FNYEAQ (reference sequence). This CDR3 is built from 13 residues.

The chain has TRBV27 and TRBJ2-6; D may be TRBD1 (6 bases). Deletions cut 4 bases from V and 4 bases from J, with 11 bases between. The CDR3 has 15 amino acids. The germline V gene has CDR1 MNHEY and CDR2 SMNVEV (reference sequence). The CDR3 DNA reads TGTGCCAGCAGTTCCAGGGGTGGAGGGGCCAACGTCCTGACTTTC. The encoded protein is CASSSRGGGANVLTF.

The chain joins TRBV30 to TRBJ1-1; no clear D. Germline V lookup: CDR1 GTSNPN, CDR2 SVGIG (reference sequence). Trimming removed 4 bases at V and 5 bases at J, with 14 bases between. The CDR3 loop spans 13 amino acids. In DNA form, the CDR3 reads TGTGCCTGGAAGGGCGTTGGAGAAACTGAAGCTTTCTTT. Residues: CAWKGVGETEAFF.

In its sample, this clone was seen a few times. The chain couples TRBV19 to TRBJ1-5, with TRBD1 matching 10 bases. CDR1 is LNHDA and CDR2 is SQIVND in the germline V gene (reference sequence). This CDR3 comprises 16 residues. With 3 bases clipped from V and 6 bases from J, the junction kept 8 bases outside the gene matches. The CDR3 coding sequence is TGTGCCAGTAGTATCACTAGGACAGGGGGTGTTCAGCCCCAGCATTTT. It is translated as CASSITRTGGVQPQHF.

V gene TRBV4-2 combines with J gene TRBJ2-2; maybe TRBD1 (5 bases). Per the germline V gene, CDR1 is LGHNA and CDR2 is YNFKEQ. Trimming cost V 3 bases and J 5 bases, with 19 bases left between them. The CDR3 runs to 17 residues. CDR3 nucleotides: TGTGCCAGCAGCCAGGGAAAGATAGGGGCCAGAACCGGGGAGCTGTTTTTT. Amino acids: CASSQGKIGARTGELFF.

V gene TRBV6-2 or TRBV6-3 combines with J gene TRBJ1-2; D gene uncertain. Germline lookup yields CDR1 MNHEY and CDR2 SVGEGT. Trimming shortened V by 2 bases and J by 0 bases, and 19 bases separated the two germline ends. This CDR3 contains 18 residues. CDR3 sequence (DNA): TGTGCCAGCAGTTACCGACCGCGGACCCGCGACACTAACTATGGCTACACCTTC. Amino acids: CASSYRPRTRDTNYGYTF.

The rearrangement links TRBV24-1 to TRBJ2-5, with 12 positions matching TRBD2. The CDR3 is made up of 13 amino acids. V lost 11 bases, J lost 2 bases, and 2 bases stayed unmatched. Germline V gives CDR1 KGHDR, CDR2 SFDVKD. For the CDR3, the DNA is TGTGCCATCGGACTAGCGGGGCAAGAGACCCAGTACTTC. Amino acid sequence: CAIGLAGQETQYF.

The CDR3: CASSIVGVSSGNTIYF. For the CDR3, the DNA is TGTGCCAGTAGTATAGTGGGGGTGAGCTCTGGAAACACCATATATTTT. V usage is TRBV19 and J usage is TRBJ1-3; TRBD1 is a possible D gene (5 bases). Trimming took 1 base from V and 0 from J, leaving 10 bases between them. The CDR3 sequence is 16 residues long. The germline CDR1 and CDR2 sequences are LNHDA and SQIVND (reference sequence).

This chain joins TRBV6-5 and TRBJ1-1, with D uncertain. CDR3 length equals 11 residues. From germline, CDR1 is MNHEY and CDR2 SVGAGI. V lost 8 bases, J lost 6 bases, and 10 bases lay in between. The CDR3 loop is CASRSIAEAFF. The CDR3 DNA reads as TGTGCCAGCCGGAGTATCGCTGAAGCTTTCTTT.

The gene calls are TRBV6-6 and TRBJ1-1; D gene uncertain. The CDR3 spans 12 residues. Germline CDR1 is MNHNY and CDR2 is SVGAGI (reference sequence). V was clipped by 8 bases and J by 1 base, with 8 bases between them. The CDR3 region has the DNA TGTGCCAGCGGGTGGGGGAACACTGAAGCTTTCTTT. This gives the protein CASGWGNTEAFF.

The chain has TRBV30 and TRBJ1-5; maybe TRBD1 (5 bases). V dropped 0 bases and J dropped 0 bases, with 9 bases sitting between them. Per the germline V gene, CDR1 is GTSNPN and CDR2 is SVGIG (reference sequence). The CDR3 consists of 15 residues. The CDR3 DNA reads TGTGCCTGGAGTGTTGGGGCAGGTAGCAATCAGCCCCAGCATTTT. Translated, it gives CAWSVGAGSNQPQHF.

V gene TRBV2 combines with J gene TRBJ1-1, with a weak D call TRBD1 (6 bases). There are 13 residues in the CDR3. The V end lost 6 bases, the J end lost 1 base, and 9 bases lay between the germline ends. Germline V gene lookup returns CDR1 SNHLY and CDR2 FYNNEI. Here the CDR3 reads CASRSGENTEAFF. The CDR3 bases are TGTGCCAGCAGATCAGGGGAGAACACTGAAGCTTTCTTT.

The chain joins TRBV18 to TRBJ1-2; 9 nucleotides align to TRBD1. V was clipped by 3 bases and J by 8 bases; unmatched bases: 7. Germline loops: CDR1 KGHSH, CDR2 LQKENI. This CDR3 spans 14 amino acids. DNA of the CDR3: TGTGCCAGCTCACCCTTTACAGGGGGCGAAGGCTACACCTTC. This sequence encodes CASSPFTGGEGYTF.

V is TRBV6-5 and J is TRBJ1-2; D gene unclear. There are 11 residues in the CDR3. Germline V gene data show CDR1 as MNHEY and CDR2 as SVGAGI. With 7 bases removed from V and 7 bases from J, the gap between germline ends came to 10 bases. The CDR3, as DNA: TGTGCCAGCAAAGGGAGCGGTGGCTACACCTTC. The encoded protein is CASKGSGGYTF.